Sequencing of this T cell receptor beta chain was carried out in a study of regulatory dendritic cells for organ transplantation. The CDR3 is 14 residues long. Germline CDR1 SNHLY, CDR2 FYNNEI. V lost 4 bases to trimming and J lost 0 bases, with 8 bases between them. Clones were sequenced by immunoSEQ multiplex PCR, and TCRdb holds only the in-frame ones, with some missing. Among some 40,000 clones, over 80% were seen once, and the ten largest hold 0.11%. This chain connects TRBV2 to TRBJ2-3; no reliable D call. The sequence came from a human donor in good health. The specimen was naive CD8+ T cells from blood. Subset described: CD45RA+ naive T cells. CDR3 protein: CASSAGDSTDTQYF. Written as DNA, the CDR3 is TGTGCCAGCAGTGCGGGCGATAGCACAGATACGCAGTATTTT.